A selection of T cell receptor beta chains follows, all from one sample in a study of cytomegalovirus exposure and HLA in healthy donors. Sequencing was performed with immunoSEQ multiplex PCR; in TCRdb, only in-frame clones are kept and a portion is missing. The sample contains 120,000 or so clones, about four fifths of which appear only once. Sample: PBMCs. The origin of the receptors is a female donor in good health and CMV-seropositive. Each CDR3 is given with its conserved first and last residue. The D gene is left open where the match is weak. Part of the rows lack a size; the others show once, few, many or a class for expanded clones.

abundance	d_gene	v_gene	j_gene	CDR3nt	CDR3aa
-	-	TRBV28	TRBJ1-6	TGTGCCAGCACGAAGAGCTCCTATAATTCACCCCTCCACTTT	CASTKSSYNSPLHF
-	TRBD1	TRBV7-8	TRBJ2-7	TGTGCCAGCAGGTCACAGGGGGCGTTCGAGCAGTACTTC	CASRSQGAFEQYF
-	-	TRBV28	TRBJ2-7	TGTGCCAGCAGTACCTCTAGCTCCTACGAGCAGTACTTC	CASSTSSSYEQYF
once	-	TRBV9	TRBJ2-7	TGTGCCAGCAGCGTAGCCCCCAGGGGCGTCCACGAGCAGTACTTC	CASSVAPRGVHEQYF
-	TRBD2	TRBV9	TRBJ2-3	TGTGCCAGCAGCGTTAGTTCCCCCGGGGCAGGGAGGGCAGATACGCAGTATTTT	CASSVSSPGAGRADTQYF
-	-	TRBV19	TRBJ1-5	TGTGCCGGGGGGGTTGGGAATCAGCCCCAGCATTTT	CAGGVGNQPQHF
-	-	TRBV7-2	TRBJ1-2	TGTGCCAGCAGCTTAGCGCAGGGGCCCTATGGCTACACCTTC	CASSLAQGPYGYTF
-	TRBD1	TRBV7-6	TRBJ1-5	TGTGCCAGCAGTCCCGGGACAGGAAGCAATCAGCCCCAGCATTTT	CASSPGTGSNQPQHF
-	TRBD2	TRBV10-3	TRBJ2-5	TGTGCCATCGGGAGGGGTTCCCAAGAGACCCAGTACTTC	CAIGRGSQETQYF
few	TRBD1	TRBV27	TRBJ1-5	TGTGCCAGCAGTCCTTGGACAGGGCCTCAGCCCCAGCATTTT	CASSPWTGPQPQHF
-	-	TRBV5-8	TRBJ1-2	TGTGCCAGCAGCCGCCCGACGCAGGGGTGGGGGCACTATGGCTACACCTTC	CASSRPTQGWGHYGYTF
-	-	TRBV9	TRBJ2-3	TGTGCCAGCACCCTAGGGGGGGGCCAAGATACGCAGTATTTT	CASTLGGGQDTQYF
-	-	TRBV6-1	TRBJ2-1	TGTGCCAGCAGTGACAGGGTCCCGAGCTCCTACAATGAGCAGTTCTTC	CASSDRVPSSYNEQFF
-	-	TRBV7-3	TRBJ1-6	TGTGCCAGCAGCTTAAACACCGTTAATTCACCCCTCCACTTT	CASSLNTVNSPLHF
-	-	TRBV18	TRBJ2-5	TGTGCCAGCTCACCCTCCCGGGAGACCCAGTACTTC	CASSPSRETQYF
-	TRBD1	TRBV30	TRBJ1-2	TGTGCCTGGAGTGGCGGGACAGGGATTTACTATGGCTACACCTTC	CAWSGGTGIYYGYTF
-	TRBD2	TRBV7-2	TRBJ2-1	TGTGCTGCCCGGGGGCCGGGGGGGCACAATGAGCAGTTCTTC	CAARGPGGHNEQFF
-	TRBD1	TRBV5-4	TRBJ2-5	TGTGCCAGCAGCTTGTTCGACAGGGACCGGGAGACCCAGTACTTC	CASSLFDRDRETQYF
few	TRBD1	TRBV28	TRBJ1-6	TGTGCCAGCATTTCGGGACAGGGCGGGAATTCACCCCTCCACTTT	CASISGQGGNSPLHF
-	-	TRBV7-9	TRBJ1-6	TGTGCCAGCAAGGAGAGCTCCTATAATTCACCCCTCCACTTT	CASKESSYNSPLHF
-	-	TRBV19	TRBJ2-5	TGTGCCAGTAGTATAGGAGCTAGCCCAGAGACCCAGTACTTC	CASSIGASPETQYF
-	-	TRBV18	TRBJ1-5	TGTGCCAGCTCGACCACAGGGCAGGGTCAGCCCCAGCATTTT	CASSTTGQGQPQHF
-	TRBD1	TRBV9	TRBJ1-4	TGTGCCAGCAGCGGACAGGGGAAGGGTGCTAATGAAAAACTGTTTTTT	CASSGQGKGANEKLFF
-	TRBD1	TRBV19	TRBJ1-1	TGTGCCAGTAGATCCCCGACAGGGTGGCCTGAAGCTTTCTTT	CASRSPTGWPEAFF
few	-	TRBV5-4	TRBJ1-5	TGTGCCAGCAGCTTGGATCCGGATCAGCCCCAGCATTTT	CASSLDPDQPQHF
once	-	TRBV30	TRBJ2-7	TGTGCCTGGAGTCGTCAGGGGTACGAGCAGTACTTC	CAWSRQGYEQYF
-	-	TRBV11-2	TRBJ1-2	TGTGCCAGCAGCTCCCTCAGGGGAGGGACAAGTGGCTACACCTTC	CASSSLRGGTSGYTF
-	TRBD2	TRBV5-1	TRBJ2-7	TGCGCCAGCAGCTTGGCCCTAGCGGGGTCCTACGAGCAGTACTTC	CASSLALAGSYEQYF
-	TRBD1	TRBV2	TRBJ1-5	TGTGCCAGCAGTGAGGGACAGGGGGCGCAGCCCCAGCATTTT	CASSEGQGAQPQHF
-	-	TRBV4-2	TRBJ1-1	TGTGCCAGCAGCCAAGGGAGGGGTACTGAAGCTTTCTTT	CASSQGRGTEAFF
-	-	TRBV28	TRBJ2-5	TGTGCCAGCAGTCTAACGTACCAAGAGACCCAGTACTTC	CASSLTYQETQYF
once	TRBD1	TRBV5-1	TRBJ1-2	TGCGCCAGCAGGGCGACAGGGGGCATCAGCGGCTACACCTTC	CASRATGGISGYTF
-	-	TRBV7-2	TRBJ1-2	TGTGCCAGCAGCCTAAGACAGCCCGAATATGGCTACACCTTC	CASSLRQPEYGYTF
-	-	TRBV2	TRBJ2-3	TGTGCCAGCAGTTATAGGACCAGGGGAGATACGCAGTATTTT	CASSYRTRGDTQYF
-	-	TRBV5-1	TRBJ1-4	TGCGCCAGCAGCTTCCTAATCGGTGAAAAACTGTTTTTT	CASSFLIGEKLFF
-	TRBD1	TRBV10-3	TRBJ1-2	TGTGCCATCAGTGGGGCAGGGGGCTCTAACTATGGCTACACCTTC	CAISGAGGSNYGYTF
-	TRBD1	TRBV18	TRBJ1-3	TGTGCCAGCTCCCTGGGACAGGGGAGTGGAAACACCATATATTTT	CASSLGQGSGNTIYF
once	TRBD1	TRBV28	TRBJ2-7	TGTGCCAGCAGTACCACCGGGACAGCACCTGTCGAGCAGTACTTC	CASSTTGTAPVEQYF
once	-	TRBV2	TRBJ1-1	TGTGCCAGCAGGAGGAGCGGGCCTCGGGGGACTGAAGCTTTCTTT	CASRRSGPRGTEAFF
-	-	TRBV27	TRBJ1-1	TGTGCCAGCAGTTTATACCCAGGAGGCACTGAAGCTTTCTTT	CASSLYPGGTEAFF
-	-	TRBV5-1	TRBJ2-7	TGCGCCAGCCAACAGGGGGTGGGAGGGGTCTACGAGCAGTACTTC	CASQQGVGGVYEQYF
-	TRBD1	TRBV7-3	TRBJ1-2	TGTGCCAGCAGCCCAGGGACAGGGGGATCTTATGGCTACACCTTC	CASSPGTGGSYGYTF
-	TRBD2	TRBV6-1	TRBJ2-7	TGTGCCAGCAGCCTGACTAGCGCCGAGCAGTACTTC	CASSLTSAEQYF
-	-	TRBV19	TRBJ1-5	TGTGCCAGTAGTATAGGGTGGGCAGTCAATCAGCCCCAGCATTTT	CASSIGWAVNQPQHF
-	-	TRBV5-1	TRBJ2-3	TGCGCCAGCAGCGAGGCAGGGTTCACAGATACGCAGTATTTT	CASSEAGFTDTQYF
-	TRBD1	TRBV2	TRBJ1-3	TGTGCCAGCAGGGAAACCGGGACAGGGTTCTCTGGAAACACCATATATTTT	CASRETGTGFSGNTIYF
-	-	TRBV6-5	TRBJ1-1	TGTGCCAGCAGTTACGACACACTGAACACTGAAGCTTTCTTT	CASSYDTLNTEAFF